The 22 T cell receptor delta chains given below trace back to one sample, sequenced in a study of gamma-delta T cells after stem cell transplantation. TCRdb called clones from the RT-PCR reads again using CATT. The sample shows 2,800 or so delta-chain clones, around 5% of them seen only once. Sequenced material: gamma-delta T cells. Receptors originate from a human donor. It is not recorded whose cells these are; they may come from a transplant donor.

Turning to this clone: This specimen includes other DNA sequences encoding the same CDR3. This sequence joins TRDV2 and TRDJ1; the match to TRDD3 covers 8 bases. The CDR3 runs to 25 residues. The V gene's germline CDR1 is GEAIGNYY and CDR2 EKD. V shed 0 bases, J shed 0 bases, and the junction held 32 bases outside the gene matches. CDR3 region: CACDTVAFPASELRDTGLHTDKLIF. DNA for the CDR3: TGTGCCTGTGACACCGTAGCCTTCCCAGCCTCGGAACTGAGGGATACGGGTTTGCACACCGATAAACTCATCTTT.

Notes on this clone: This likely stems from a read error, as it lies one base from a far larger clone. This same CDR3 is encoded by further DNA sequences in the sample. CDR3 residues: CACDTLVAEGDPSGLEYTDKLIF. In DNA, the CDR3 is TGTGCCTGTGACACCCTCGTGGCTGAGGGGGATCCCAGCGGACTGGAGTACACCGATAAACTCATCTTT. This chain joins TRDV2 and TRDJ1; 7 nucleotides match TRDD3. The trim removed 0 bases at V and 0 bases at J, leaving 27 bases unmatched. The CDR3 has 23 residues. Germline V gives CDR1 GEAIGNYY, CDR2 EKD.

This clone is judged medium-sized (0.01 to 0.1%). The chain uses TRDV2 and TRDJ1, with a tentative D call TRDD3 (5 bases). Germline V lookup: CDR1 GEAIGNYY, CDR2 EKD. Trimming removed 1 base at V and 1 base at J, with 15 bases between. The CDR3 consists of 16 residues. The CDR3 DNA is TGTGCCTGTGACACACTCGGATATAGGATCACCGATAAACTCATCTTT. Translating it yields CACDTLGYRITDKLIF.

As for this clone: The protein recorded in TCRdb matches a much larger clone and deviates from this DNA's translation at residue 12, suggesting a read error; the protein here is obtained by translating the DNA. J is TRDJ1 and V is TRDV2, with a possible D match to TRDD3 (5 bases). This CDR3 contains 19 residues. CDR1 is GEAIGNYY, CDR2 EKD, per germline. V was cut by 0 bases and J by 0 bases, with 22 bases left in between. The CDR3, as DNA: TGTGCCTGTGACACCGCGCGGGGGTGGGACTCGTGGGACACCGATAAACTCATCTTT. Translated, it gives CACDTARGWDSWDTDKLIF.

This clone has a handful of counts. It differs at one base from a far larger clone, so likely a read error. Other DNA sequences of this sample code for an identical CDR3. V and J are TRDV2 and TRDJ1, with TRDD3 identical over 9 bases. After removal of 2 bases from V and 0 bases from J, the junction contained 18 bases not matched to a gene. Looked up from germline, CDR1 is GEAIGNYY and CDR2 is EKD. The CDR3 length is 20 residues. The CDR3 DNA follows: TGTGCCTGTGACAAGTTAGGTGCTGGGGGATCGGCGACGTACACCGATAAACTCATCTTT. It is translated as CACDKLGAGGSATYTDKLIF.

As for this clone: TCRdb lists the protein of a much larger clone for this DNA, which differs at residue 7, so this is likely a read error; the protein given here is translated from the DNA itself. The genes are TRDV2 and TRDJ1; 8 bases line up with TRDD3. The CDR3 runs to 17 residues. Germline CDR1 is GEAIGNYY and CDR2 is EKD. The trim removed 0 bases at V and 1 base at J, leaving 9 bases unmatched. DNA for the CDR3: TGTGCCTGTGACACCGTGGAACGGGATACGCTCACCGATAAACTCATCTTT. It is translated as CACDTVERDTLTDKLIF.

This clone is medium-sized in the sample. The same CDR3 can be traced to other DNA sequences in this sample. The chain uses TRDV2 and TRDJ1; 11 bases match TRDD3. CDR1 and CDR2 from the germline V gene are GEAIGNYY and EKD. The CDR3 sequence is 21 residues long. J gave up 0 bases and V 3 bases, and 20 bases lay outside the gene matches. CDR3 bases: TGTGCCTGTGACCGGGTTGGTCGTAGACTGGGGGATAGATCCCACACCGATAAACTCATCTTT. It encodes CACDRVGRRLGDRSHTDKLIF.

A word on this clone: This clone may be a read error of a much larger clone one base away. The CDR3 bases are TGTGCCTGTGACACCATCGCCTCCGATACAACTGGGTGGGATATCGGGGACACCCGACAGATGTTTTTC. Its translation: CACDTIASDTTGWDIGDTRQMFF. V gene TRDV2 combines with J gene TRDJ3, with D possibly matching TRDD3 (6 bases). The CDR3 runs 23 residues. Germline values: CDR1 GEAIGNYY, CDR2 EKD. V lost 0 bases to trimming and J lost 5 bases, with 31 bases between them.

This clone is judged medium-sized. The same CDR3 also results from other DNA sequences found in this sample. This rearrangement joins TRDV2 to TRDJ1; 8 nucleotides line up with TRDD2. Per germline, CDR1 GEAIGNYY and CDR2 EKD. V was clipped by 0 bases and J by 0 bases; unmatched bases: 26. The CDR3 contains 23 residues. For the CDR3, the DNA is TGTGCCTGTGACACCGTACGGCCTCTTCCTACGTCGGGGATGCAGGAGTACACCGATAAACTCATCTTT. This translates into CACDTVRPLPTSGMQEYTDKLIF.

As to this clone: This DNA's translation and the protein TCRdb lists, from a much larger clone, do not match at residue 6, likely due to a read error; the protein shown is translated from the DNA. The V and J genes are TRDV2 and TRDJ1; a weak D match, TRDD3 (6 bases). From germline, CDR1 is GEAIGNYY and CDR2 EKD. The CDR3 length is 19 residues. V lost 1 base and J lost 2, with 25 bases in between. The CDR3 region is CACDTPLKHSGGHTDKLIF. CDR3 nucleotides: TGTGCCTGTGACACGCCCCTCAAACATTCCGGGGGACATACCGATAAACTCATCTTT.

This clone was seen a few times. A far larger clone lies a single base away; this is likely a read error. The chain joins TRDV2 to TRDJ1; possible D gene TRDD3, 5 bases. This CDR3 has 16 amino acids. Germline lookup yields CDR1 GEAIGNYY and CDR2 EKD. The CDR3 DNA reads as TGTGCCCGTGACACTTTAGGCGGTGGGGTCACCGATAAACTCATCTTT. Protein sequence: CARDTLGGGVTDKLIF.

This clone was observed a few times. This likely came from a read error, as a far larger clone is one base away. Other DNA sequences in the sample encode the same CDR3. The chain is built from TRDV2 and TRDJ1, with D hard to call. This CDR3 comprises 17 residues. V lost 3 bases, J lost 4 bases, and 23 bases lay in between. CDR1 and CDR2 (germline): GEAIGNYY, EKD. CDR3 nucleotide sequence: TGTGCCTGTGACGCCTTGGCTTTCGCCACTGAGAGCGATAAACTCATCTTT. It translates to CACDALAFATESDKLIF.

The rearrangement links TRDV2 to TRDJ1, with 10 positions matching TRDD3. Germline assignment: CDR1 GEAIGNYY and CDR2 EKD. The CDR3 has 15 amino acids. Unmatched junction bases numbered 7, after V lost 3 bases and J lost 4 bases. The DNA for the CDR3 is TGTGCCTGTGACGCCTGGGGGATATCAGGCGATAAACTCATCTTT. Translation: CACDAWGISGDKLIF.

The chain joins TRDV2 to TRDJ1, with D uncertain. The V end lost 1 base, the J end lost 0 bases, and 20 bases lay between the germline ends. Germline values: CDR1 GEAIGNYY, CDR2 EKD. The CDR3 is 18 residues long. CDR3 bases: TGTGCCTGTGACACGATAGGAGGCGCAGGGCTCAACACCGATAAACTCATCTTT. Its translation: CACDTIGGAGLNTDKLIF.

This clone has only a few counts. A read error likely explains why the TCRdb protein, taken from a much larger clone, differs from this DNA's translation at residue 17; the protein shown is translated from the DNA. V usage is TRDV2 and J usage is TRDJ1, with 10 bases fitting TRDD3. In germline, CDR1 is GEAIGNYY, CDR2 EKD. This CDR3 has 21 residues. The CDR3: CACDTVMRTGGSMGYTNKLIF. CDR3 in DNA: TGTGCCTGTGACACCGTAATGAGGACTGGGGGATCCATGGGGTACACCAATAAACTCATCTTT.

The table lists this clone with a few counts. Given a much more abundant clone one base away, this may be a read error. The genes are TRDV2 and TRDJ1; 7 bases are a match to TRDD3. Germline V gene data show CDR1 as GEAIGNYY and CDR2 as EKD. CDR3 length: 16 residues. The V and J ends lost 2 bases and 0 bases, in that order; junction bases with no gene match: 8. CDR3 sequence: CACDKLGAGDTDKLIF. The CDR3, as DNA: TGTGCCTGTGACAAGCTGGGGGCAGGGGACACCGATAAACTCATCTTT.

This clone appeared a few times. A much larger clonotype is one base distant, so this may be a read error. Other DNA variants within this sample encode the same CDR3. This rearrangement joins TRDV2 to TRDJ1, with 13 bases identical to TRDD3. This CDR3 is built from 20 residues. Trimming at V came to 0 bases and at J to 0 bases, leaving 12 bases not matched to a gene. Germline CDR1 is GEAIGNYY and CDR2 is EKD. DNA for the CDR3: TGTGCCTGTGACACCCTACTGGGGGATACGCCGACAGAGTACACCGATAAACTCATCTTT. This translates into CACDTLLGDTPTEYTDKLIF.

This clone occurred a few times. It is likely a read error: a sequence one base away is far more abundant. The gene calls are TRDV2 and TRDJ2; 9 positions match TRDD3. The CDR3 covers 18 residues. With V trimmed by 0 bases and J by 1 base, 8 bases remained unmatched. The germline gives CDR1 GEAIGNYY, CDR2 EKD. CDR3 loop: CACDTTTGGRDLTAQLFF. The CDR3 DNA reads TGTGCCTGTGACACCACTACTGGGGGACGGGATTTGACAGCACAACTCTTCTTT.

This clone appeared a few times. A read error likely explains why the TCRdb protein, taken from a much larger clone, differs from this DNA's translation at residue 13; the protein shown is translated from the DNA. V is TRDV2 and J is TRDJ1, with TRDD3 identical over 9 bases. Germline assignment: CDR1 GEAIGNYY and CDR2 EKD. V was pared by 3 bases and J by 1 base, with 17 bases of the junction left unmatched. The CDR3 is made up of 19 amino acids. This chain's CDR3 is CACDALGDSSSASTDKLIF. The CDR3, as DNA: TGTGCCTGTGACGCGCTGGGGGATTCTTCGTCGGCCAGCACCGATAAACTCATCTTT.

Regarding this clone: The amino acid sequence in TCRdb belongs to a much larger clone and departs from this DNA's translation at residue 13, likely a sequencing read error; the sequence shown is translated from the DNA. V gene TRDV2 combines with J gene TRDJ2; TRDD3 agrees at 8 bases. This CDR3 spans 17 amino acids. Germline V CDR1 and CDR2: GEAIGNYY, EKD. CDR3 nucleotide sequence: TGTGCCTGTGACACCTTGGGGGATTCGACTTTGACAGTACAACTCTTCTTT. Translation: CACDTLGDSTLTVQLFF.

This clone is labeled large. Other nucleotide sequences in the sample specify the same CDR3. The chain links TRDV2 to TRDJ1; D remains unclear. Trimming pared 3 bases from V and 4 bases from J, leaving 17 bases between. From germline, CDR1 is GEAIGNYY and CDR2 EKD. The CDR3 loop spans 15 amino acids. CDR3 bases: TGTGCCTGTGACCATATACCCGAGTCAGGCGATAAACTCATCTTT. It yields the protein CACDHIPESGDKLIF.

With respect to this clone: This sequence is one base from a far larger clone and is likely a read error. Other DNA sequences in the sample encode the same CDR3. This chain uses TRDV2 with TRDJ1; D unclear. CDR3 length: 17 residues. Per germline, CDR1 GEAIGNYY and CDR2 EKD. CDR3 residues: CACDTVGRHIATDKLIF. The DNA for the CDR3 is TGTGCCTGCGACACCGTTGGCCGACACATAGCTACCGATAAACTCATCTTT.